This T cell receptor beta chain derives from a study of blood T cell repertoires in COVID-19. Study-level background: The United States, Italy and Spain supplied acute and convalescent COVID-19 samples. T cells, B-cell-depleted T cells, or PBMCs provided the cDNA or gDNA that served as material.

This clone was recorded only once. How the authors handled the data: Reference gene primer amplification yielded estimated nucleated cell counts. Using immunoSEQ multiplex PCR, the repertoire was profiled, and TCRdb retains in-frame clones only, with some absent. Clone size and V and J calls were adopted from that table, with D and trimming inferred from the DNA. This repertoire shows 100,000 or so clones, approximately 88% found once; its top ten account for less than 7.5%. The CDR3 totals 15 residues. From germline, CDR1 is SNHLY and CDR2 FYNNEI. Deletions cut 4 bases from V and 0 bases from J, with 12 bases between.

The chain recombines TRBV2 with TRBJ1-1, with D perhaps TRBD1 (6 bases). This TCR was recovered from a woman in her fifties or sixties with acute or convalescent COVID-19. Sequenced sample: peripheral blood. The CDR3 nucleotides are TGTGCCAGCAGTGTGAATAGACAGGTGAACACTGAAGCTTTCTTT. As protein: CASSVNRQVNTEAFF.